One sample yielded the 24 T cell receptor beta chains listed below, sequenced in a study of blood T cells in healthy people across ages. Primers used in a second PCR of about 6 to 11 cycles were a sample-barcoded 5' primer and a J-beta primer mix. TCRdb passed the 5' RACE reads through MiXCR, listing each CDR3 protein once. Of approximately 760,000 distinct CDR3 sequences detected, 20% to 30% appear once; the ten largest clones hold 8% to 10%. The same data also went into a second study, on T cells of mothers and their children.

Sequences were obtained from blood. These receptors were obtained from a boy aged 10-17 years in good health.

V and J are TRBV27 and TRBJ1-2; TRBD1 matches 7 bases. Germline CDR1 is MNHEY and CDR2 is SMNVEV (reference sequence). The CDR3 spans 16 residues. The J segment lost 0 bases and the V segment lost 7 bases, leaving 11 bases of the junction unmatched. The CDR3 protein is CASNMTGRLANYGYTF. CDR3 in DNA: TGTGCCAGCAACATGACAGGGCGATTAGCTAACTATGGCTACACCTTC.

The rearrangement links TRBV12-3 or TRBV12-4 to TRBJ1-3; D remains unclear. Trimming removed 0 bases from V and 1 base from J, with 7 bases in between. This CDR3 contains 15 residues. The CDR3 is CASSLAGRSGNTIYF. CDR3 DNA: TGTGCCAGCAGTTTAGCTGGGAGGTCTGGAAACACCATATATTTT.

This chain joins TRBV7-9 and TRBJ2-3; the D is unclear. Deletions cut 3 bases from V and 14 bases from J, with 15 bases between. Germline loops: CDR1 SEHNR, CDR2 FQNEAQ (reference sequence). This CDR3 is 12 amino acids long. Here the CDR3 reads CASSLSRALLYF. As DNA, the CDR3 is TGTGCCAGCAGCTTGTCCCGAGCATTGTTGTATTTT.

This clonotype was observed a handful of times. The CDR3 bases are TGTGCCAGCAGTCCTCTGTTGAGCGGGAGTAAAAACGAGCAGTACTTC. Translating gives CASSPLLSGSKNEQYF. The chain employs TRBV28 and TRBJ2-5, with 8 nucleotides matching TRBD2. The J call is in doubt because the DNA end fits TRBJ2-7 better. CDR1 is MDHEN, CDR2 SYDVKM, per germline. This CDR3 is built from 16 residues.

This clonotype was observed a single time. The chain is built from TRBV7-2 and TRBJ1-2; a possible D gene is TRBD1 (6 bases). Trimming pared 1 base from V and 6 bases from J, leaving 15 bases between. The germline gives CDR1 SGHTA, CDR2 FQGNSA. The CDR3 length is 15 residues. CDR3 region: CASSLVSAGADGYTF. The CDR3 nucleotides are TGTGCCAGCAGCTTAGTATCGGCAGGGGCAGATGGCTACACCTTC. Supplemented by reference TRBV7-2 and TRBJ1-2, the full variable domain reads GAGVSQSPSNKVTEKGKDVELRCDPISGHTALYWYRQSLGQGLEFLIYFQGNSAPDKSGLPSDRFSAERTGGSVSTLTIQRTQQEDSAVYLCASSLVSAGADGYTFGSGTRLTVV.

The chain is built from TRBV11-1 and TRBJ2-5; 10 bases are shared with TRBD1. Trimming removed 4 bases from V and 5 bases from J; junction bases left unmatched: 7. The germline V gene has CDR1 SGHAT and CDR2 FQDESV (reference sequence). The CDR3 runs to 15 residues. The CDR3 sequence is CASSYGTGAGETQYF. CDR3 DNA sequence: TGTGCCAGCAGCTACGGGACAGGGGCCGGGGAGACCCAGTACTTC.

This clonotype was found a few times. The V call is TRBV29-1, the J call TRBJ2-7; 12 positions match TRBD2. The CDR3 sequence is 15 residues long. In germline, CDR1 is SQVTM, CDR2 ANQGSEA. Trimming took 5 bases from V and 3 from J; bases not matched to a gene: 8. CDR3 coding DNA: TGCAGCGTTAAGGGGGCTAGCGGGAGGGACTACGAGCAGTACTTC. Translated, it gives CSVKGASGRDYEQYF.

This clonotype was counted between two and nine times. The chain combines TRBV5-5 with TRBJ2-6, with D perhaps matching TRBD1 (5 bases). The CDR3 has 13 residues. CDR1 SGHKS and CDR2 YYEKEE come from the germline V gene (reference sequence). V was trimmed by 5 bases and J by 2 bases, leaving 5 bases between them. The CDR3 spells CASRDTGANVLTF. The CDR3, as DNA: TGTGCCAGCAGGGACACTGGGGCCAACGTCCTGACTTTC.

This clonotype was found a few times. This sequence joins TRBV2 and TRBJ2-7; no clear D. Per germline, CDR1 SNHLY and CDR2 FYNNEI. The V gene lost 6 bases and the J gene lost 3 bases, with 12 bases spanning the gap. The CDR3 spans 13 residues. The CDR3 is CASRLLGLYEQYF. Written as DNA, the CDR3 is TGTGCCAGCAGACTCTTGGGTCTCTACGAGCAGTACTTC.

This clonotype was detected a few times. The chain carries TRBV20-1 and TRBJ2-7; unclear D gene. The CDR3 loop spans 15 amino acids. Germline V gene sequence: CDR1 DFQATT, CDR2 SNEGSKA (reference sequence). V was shortened by 0 bases and J by 3 bases, with 15 bases between the two germline ends. The CDR3 nucleotides read TGCAGTGCTAGAGACCTTAACGGAAGCTACTACGAGCAGTACTTC. Translated, it gives CSARDLNGSYYEQYF.

The chain combines TRBV27 with TRBJ1-6; D is possibly TRBD1 (6 bases). V lost 6 bases and J 9 bases, leaving 18 bases between the germline ends. CDR3 length: 15 residues. Germline V gene sequence: CDR1 MNHEY, CDR2 SMNVEV (reference sequence). The chain's CDR3 is CASSITGRVGSPLHF. Here the CDR3 DNA reads TGTGCCAGCAGCATTACAGGGAGGGTCGGTTCACCCCTCCACTTT.

This clonotype was picked up a small number of times. The chain recombines TRBV29-1 with TRBJ2-7; D may be TRBD2 (6 bases). Trimming left V 3 bases short and J 1 base short, with 13 bases between. CDR1 SQVTM and CDR2 ANQGSEA come from the germline V gene. This CDR3 is 14 amino acids long. The CDR3 bases are TGCAGCGTTGATGGCGGGGAACGGTCCTACGAGCAGTACTTC. Its protein product is CSVDGGERSYEQYF.

The chain combines TRBV6-5 with TRBJ1-5; D gene ambiguous. Germline V gives CDR1 MNHEY, CDR2 SVGAGI. V was clipped by 2 bases and J by 3 bases, with 20 bases between them. The CDR3 runs 18 residues. The CDR3 bases are TGTGCCAGCAGTTACCCAGTCGGGTCTGCTGAGCACAATCAGCCCCAGCATTTT. It codes for CASSYPVGSAEHNQPQHF.

This clonotype came up a few times. The chain combines TRBV10-3 with TRBJ2-1; D is undetermined. The V end was cut by 7 bases, the J end by 6 bases, with 10 bases between. The germline gives CDR1 ENHRY, CDR2 SYGVKD. The CDR3 spans 12 residues. CDR3: CAINRSPNEQFF. The DNA of the CDR3 is TGTGCCATCAATCGATCCCCCAATGAGCAGTTCTTC.

The chain recombines TRBV5-1 with TRBJ2-5; D is undetermined. The J call may be mistaken, given a closer DNA end match to TRBJ2-7. Germline lookup yields CDR1 SGHRS and CDR2 YFSETQ. CDR3 length equals 17 residues. CDR3 region: CASSPLGTEAPVYEQYF. The CDR3 DNA reads as TGCGCCAGCAGCCCCCTGGGAACTGAGGCACCGGTCTACGAGCAGTACTTC.

This clonotype showed up just once. The chain links TRBV7-2 to TRBJ2-2; 14 bases are a match to TRBD2. Losses at the gene ends were 4 bases for V and 6 bases for J; bases not matched to a gene: 7. This CDR3 is 17 amino acids long. Germline values: CDR1 SGHTA, CDR2 FQGNSA. CDR3 in DNA: TGTGCCAGCAGCTCCTCTGGACTAGCGGGAGGATCCGGGGAGCTGTTTTTT. This encodes CASSSSGLAGGSGELFF. Combining the CDR3 with reference TRBV7-2 and TRBJ2-2 gives the whole variable domain GAGVSQSPSNKVTEKGKDVELRCDPISGHTALYWYRQSLGQGLEFLIYFQGNSAPDKSGLPSDRFSAERTGGSVSTLTIQRTQQEDSAVYLCASSSSGLAGGSGELFFGEGSRLTVL.

The chain links TRBV4-1 to TRBJ2-1; tentatively, D is TRBD2 (5 bases). This CDR3 region has 14 residues. The V end was cut by 4 bases, the J end by 8 bases, with 15 bases between. In germline, CDR1 is MGHRA, CDR2 YSYEKL. CDR3: CASSPYTEGDEQFF. CDR3 DNA: TGCGCCAGCAGCCCGTATACTGAGGGCGATGAGCAGTTCTTC.

This chain connects TRBV25-1 to TRBJ2-1, with D possibly matching TRBD2 (5 bases). The CDR3 sequence is 14 residues long. Germline V lookup: CDR1 MGHDK, CDR2 SYGVNS. Deletions cut 5 bases from V and 10 bases from J, with 18 bases between. In nucleotides, the CDR3 is TGTGCCAGCAGTCGGGGATATTTGGTAGGCGAGCAGTTCTTC. Its protein product is CASSRGYLVGEQFF.

The gene calls are TRBV6-6 and TRBJ2-3, with a possible D match to TRBD1 (6 bases). CDR1 is MNHNY, CDR2 SVGAGI, per germline (reference sequence). CDR3 length equals 15 residues. Trimming took off 6 bases at V and 4 bases at J, with 17 bases between the two ends. CDR3 bases: TGTGCCAGCAGACTCCTCCGTGGGGGCGCAGATACGCAGTATTTT. It specifies CASRLLRGGADTQYF.

A few counts support this clonotype. The chain combines TRBV12-3 or TRBV12-4 with TRBJ1-2; TRBD1 agrees at 9 bases. CDR3 length: 14 residues. V lost 7 bases to trimming and J lost 1 base; unmatched junction nucleotides: 4. CDR3 coding DNA: TGTGCCAGCAATAAGGACAGGGGTAACTATGGCTACACCTTC. It specifies CASNKDRGNYGYTF.

The genes are TRBV12-5 and TRBJ2-1, with no clear D. CDR3 size: 13 residues. Looked up from germline, CDR1 is LGHNT and CDR2 is FRNRAP. V gave up 6 bases and J gave up 0 bases, with 6 bases separating them. CDR3 sequence (DNA): TGTGCTAGTGGAGTATTCTCCTACAATGAGCAGTTCTTC. Translating it yields CASGVFSYNEQFF.

This chain links TRBV28 with TRBJ1-2, with TRBD1 identical over 11 bases. The CDR3 runs 15 residues. Germline V gene data show CDR1 as MDHEN and CDR2 as SYDVKM. V shed 6 bases and J 4 bases; nucleotides not matched to a gene: 7. The CDR3 bases are TGTGCCAGCAGAAAAGGACAGGGGGCCAGCTATGGCTACACCTTC. Protein: CASRKGQGASYGYTF.

This clonotype appeared once. V gene TRBV29-1 combines with J gene TRBJ1-2; D may be TRBD1 (6 bases). The CDR3 totals 11 residues. Trimming removed 6 bases from V and 4 bases from J, with 9 bases in between. The germline CDR1 and CDR2 sequences are SQVTM and ANQGSEA. CDR3 region: CSVQGLYGYTF. CDR3 DNA sequence: TGCAGCGTACAGGGTCTCTATGGCTACACCTTC.

This clonotype was observed a few times. The V and J genes are TRBV3-1 and TRBJ2-5, with a weak D call TRBD2 (6 bases). The better agreement between TRBJ2-1 and the DNA end casts doubt on the J call. The CDR3 is 14 residues long. Germline CDR1 reads LGHDT; CDR2 reads YNNKEL (reference sequence). Here the CDR3 DNA reads TGTGCCAGCAGCCTTAGATACGGAGGGGACGAGCAGTTCTTC. Protein product: CASSLRYGGDEQFF.